This T cell receptor beta chain was sequenced for a study of OX40 agonist ivuxolimab in advanced cancers. Across the study: The patients received ivuxolimab by intravenous route every 2 weeks at 0.01 to 10 mg/kg. A partial response was reached by three patients: one with hepatocellular carcinoma and two with cutaneous melanoma.

Some clones are missing from TCRdb's copy, which holds only in-frame ones; the method was immunoSEQ multiplex PCR. The top ten clones hold roughly 2.6% of a sample with about 93,000 clones, roughly 91% of them seen once. Comment on this clone: Antigen: not known.

Study-level results: Fewer expanded clones were found on average in CD4+ than in CD8+ T cells.

Germline V gene sequence: CDR1 LNHDA, CDR2 SQIVND (reference sequence). Trimming shortened V by 6 bases and J by 0 bases, and 12 bases separated the two germline ends. The CDR3 is 15 amino acids. Specimen: CD4+ or CD8+ T cells sorted from blood, collected in a trial of the OX40 agonist ivuxolimab. The sequence was obtained from an adult with an advanced solid tumor such as melanoma, head and neck, liver or kidney cancer. The chain is built from TRBV19 and TRBJ1-3; D may be TRBD1 (5 bases). CDR3 nucleotides: TGTGCCAGTAGCGAAGGGGCCCTCTCTGGAAACACCATATATTTT. It codes for CASSEGALSGNTIYF.